These T cell receptor beta chains were read from a single sample in a study of shared clonotypes between healthy human individuals. TCRdb's table, derived via immunoSEQ multiplex PCR, lists solely in-frame clones and lacks some. Here the sample spans hundreds of thousands of clones, around 73% being singletons. The specimen sequenced was memory CD4+ T cells sorted from blood. The receptors derive from a woman aged 25 to 45 in good health. CDR3s include the opening cysteine and the closing phenylalanine or tryptophan. A D gene is named only where the DNA matches it firmly. The size entry is marked missing in some rows and otherwise reads once, few, many or a size class.

clone_size	d_call	v_call	j_call	cdr3_nt	cdr3_aa
NA	TRBD1	TRBV9	TRBJ1-4	TGTGCCAGCAGCGTGGGACAGGGGGATGAAAAACTGTTTTTT	CASSVGQGDEKLFF
NA	NA	TRBV6-4	TRBJ2-5	TGTGCCAGAGTATCAGGGACCACGGAGACCCAGTACTTC	CARVSGTTETQYF
NA	TRBD1	TRBV19	TRBJ1-2	TGTGCCAGTAGTAGGACCGGGACAGTCGATCGCTACACCTTC	CASSRTGTVDRYTF
NA	NA	TRBV27	TRBJ1-3	TGTGCCAGCAGTTTTCGCAGGGGACATGGAAACACCATATATTTT	CASSFRRGHGNTIYF
NA	NA	TRBV10-1	TRBJ2-7	TGCGCCAGCAGTGGAGCTAAAAAATCCCCCGAGCAGTACTTC	CASSGAKKSPEQYF
NA	NA	TRBV5-6	TRBJ1-1	TGTGCCAGCAGTCGACAGAGCATGAACACTGAAGCTTTCTTT	CASSRQSMNTEAFF
NA	TRBD2	TRBV19	TRBJ2-1	TGTGCCAGTAATGCGGGAGGGTCCTACAATGAGCAGTTCTTC	CASNAGGSYNEQFF
many	NA	TRBV5-6	TRBJ2-4	TGTGCCAGCAGCTTGAGAGGGGCCAAAAACATTCAGTACTTC	CASSLRGAKNIQYF
NA	NA	TRBV14	TRBJ2-1	TGTGCCAGCCTCCTCCCCGGGGAGCAGTTCTTC	CASLLPGEQFF
NA	TRBD1	TRBV19	TRBJ2-7	TGTGCCAGTAGTCTAAAGCCGGGACAGTCCTACGAGCAGTACTTC	CASSLKPGQSYEQYF
NA	NA	TRBV25-1	TRBJ1-5	TGTGCCAGCAGTGAAGGGGGATGGGGCAATCAGCCCCAGCATTTT	CASSEGGWGNQPQHF
NA	NA	TRBV30	TRBJ2-2	TGTGCTTCTGAGTCCTTAAGGGACAGGGAGCTGTTTTTT	CASESLRDRELFF
many	TRBD2	TRBV7-2	TRBJ2-5	TGTGCCAGCACCCCCGGACTAGCCCACGTAGAGACCCAGTACTTC	CASTPGLAHVETQYF
many	NA	TRBV5-1	TRBJ2-7	TGCGCCAGCAGCTTAGGGCCGAGCTCCTACGAGCAGTACTTC	CASSLGPSSYEQYF
NA	NA	TRBV25-1	TRBJ2-2	TGTGCCAGCAGTGGGGACAACACCGGGGAGCTGTTTTTT	CASSGDNTGELFF
NA	NA	TRBV4-1	TRBJ1-2	TGCGCCAGCAGCCAGGGCCTCAGGGCGAGGGACTATGGCTACACCTTC	CASSQGLRARDYGYTF
NA	NA	TRBV27	TRBJ1-2	TGTGCCAGCAGTTTGGGGGCTGGGGTCCTCTATGGCTACACCTTC	CASSLGAGVLYGYTF
few	NA	TRBV6-6	TRBJ2-7	TGTGCCAGCAGTTCCGGTTCGGGGGCCTACGAGCAGTACTTC	CASSSGSGAYEQYF
NA	TRBD2	TRBV5-4	TRBJ2-1	TGTGCCAGCAGTACCGGACTAGCGGGGACAAATGAGCAGTTCTTC	CASSTGLAGTNEQFF
NA	TRBD1	TRBV29-1	TRBJ1-2	TGCAGCGTTGTTGGGGCCAGGGGGGTAGATGGCTACACCTTC	CSVVGARGVDGYTF
NA	NA	TRBV2	TRBJ2-3	TGTGCCAAAGGGGGGCTAACAGATACGCAGTATTTT	CAKGGLTDTQYF
once	TRBD2	TRBV6-6	TRBJ2-5	TGTGCCAGCAGTCCCTATCGGACTAGCGGGGGGGAGACCCAGTACTTC	CASSPYRTSGGETQYF
NA	NA	TRBV5-4	TRBJ2-3	TGTGCCAGCAGCTTGGGGGAGAGGGATACGCAGTATTTT	CASSLGERDTQYF
NA	TRBD2	TRBV2	TRBJ2-1	TGTGCCAGCAGTGGCGGGAGGACGTACAATGAGCAGTTCTTC	CASSGGRTYNEQFF
NA	NA	TRBV2	TRBJ1-2	TGTGCCAGCATCGCCAACAGGGATGGAGGCTACACCTTC	CASIANRDGGYTF
NA	NA	TRBV28	TRBJ1-1	TGTGCCCCCGGGAGACACGGAGCTTTCTTT	CAPGRHGAFF
NA	NA	TRBV5-1	TRBJ1-4	TGCGCCAGCGGAGGGGACGGCAGCCATAATGAAAAACTGTTTTTT	CASGGDGSHNEKLFF
NA	NA	TRBV28	TRBJ2-5	TGTGCCAGCAGCCCCTCGCGGTTTGCGAGACAAGAGACCCAGTACTTC	CASSPSRFARQETQYF
NA	NA	TRBV7-8	TRBJ1-1	TGTGCCAGCAGCCCACCCCGCATGGGGATTGGCGCTGAAGCTTTCTTT	CASSPPRMGIGAEAFF
NA	NA	TRBV5-8	TRBJ2-3	TGTGCCAGCAGACTAGATTCCGGCACAGATACGCAGTATTTT	CASRLDSGTDTQYF
NA	NA	TRBV5-5	TRBJ2-5	TGTGCCAGCAGTCCCGGGGGCCTCGAGACCCAGTACTTC	CASSPGGLETQYF
many	NA	TRBV28	TRBJ1-1	TGTGCCAGCGCCCTAGGGACTCTGAACACTGAAGCTTTCTTT	CASALGTLNTEAFF
NA	NA	TRBV6-1	TRBJ2-7	TGTGCCAGCAGTTTGACACTAGCTACCTACGAGCAGTACTTC	CASSLTLATYEQYF
once	NA	TRBV11-2	TRBJ2-3	TGTGCCAGCAGCTCGGACTTAATAATAGCAGATACGCAGTATTTT	CASSSDLIIADTQYF
NA	TRBD2	TRBV27	TRBJ2-7	TGTGCCAGCAGTTTCCAGACTAGCGGGGTCTACGAGCAGTACTTC	CASSFQTSGVYEQYF
once	NA	TRBV10-3	TRBJ2-6	TGTGCCATCAGTGACCAAGCCCTGTTGTTCTCTGGGGCCAACGTCCTGACTTTC	CAISDQALLFSGANVLTF
NA	TRBD1	TRBV7-8	TRBJ1-2	TGTGCCAGCAGCTTATATGCAGGGGGAGGAAACTATGGCTACACCTTC	CASSLYAGGGNYGYTF
NA	TRBD2	TRBV6-5	TRBJ2-7	TGTGCCAGCGAAAGAGCGGGAGCGGGGGCGGGGGAGCAGTACTTC	CASERAGAGAGEQYF
NA	TRBD1	TRBV27	TRBJ1-1	TGTGCCAGCAGTACCCGGGACAGGGGTCGGAGGGGCATAAACACTGAAGCTTTCTTT	CASSTRDRGRRGINTEAFF
NA	NA	TRBV10-2	TRBJ2-1	TGCGCCACCCTCCCGGGGGTAGAGTTCAGGGGCAATGAGCAGTTCTTC	CATLPGVEFRGNEQFF
NA	TRBD2	TRBV9	TRBJ2-1	TGTGCCAGCAGCGTATTTGGGACTAGCGCTATCAATGAGCAGTTCTTC	CASSVFGTSAINEQFF
NA	NA	TRBV6-1	TRBJ1-1	TGTGCCAGCAGTGCTCTGAGCGCTGAAGCTTTCTTT	CASSALSAEAFF
NA	TRBD2	TRBV27	TRBJ2-6	TGTGCCAGCAGTATAGCGGGAGTATCTGGGGCCAACGTCCTGACTTTC	CASSIAGVSGANVLTF
NA	NA	TRBV5-1	TRBJ1-1	TGCGCCAGCAGCCTGGCTTGGACGGGGGGCACTGAAGCTTTCTTT	CASSLAWTGGTEAFF
NA	NA	TRBV9	TRBJ1-4	TGTGCCAGCAGCGTAGGCCCCCGCGATGAAAAACTGTTTTTT	CASSVGPRDEKLFF
few	NA	TRBV7-8	TRBJ2-7	TGTGCCAGCAGCTATCAGCAGGGGGGATTGGCCAACGAGCAGTACTTC	CASSYQQGGLANEQYF
NA	TRBD2	TRBV4-1	TRBJ2-2	TGCGCCAGCAGCCAAGAATCGGGAGGGGGAGGGATGGGCACCGGGGAGCTGTTTTTT	CASSQESGGGGMGTGELFF
once	NA	TRBV28	TRBJ1-5	TGTGCCAGCAGTTCGGGGGGGGAGGGAACTCAGCCCCAGCATTTT	CASSSGGEGTQPQHF
NA	TRBD1	TRBV7-6	TRBJ2-1	TGTGCCAGCAGCCTAAGACAGGGGTCCTACAATGAGCAGTTCTTC	CASSLRQGSYNEQFF
NA	TRBD1	TRBV4-1	TRBJ2-7	TGCGCCAGCAGCCAGGCGACAGGGGTAGCCTACGAGCAGTACTTC	CASSQATGVAYEQYF
NA	TRBD1	TRBV27	TRBJ2-1	TGTGCCAGCAGTTTACGGCAGGCCAGGGGGAATGAGCAGTTCTTC	CASSLRQARGNEQFF
NA	TRBD1	TRBV7-9	TRBJ1-4	TGTGCCAGCAGCTTGATCGGGACAGGGTATGAAAAACTGTTTTTT	CASSLIGTGYEKLFF
NA	NA	TRBV7-9	TRBJ2-7	TGTGCCAGCAGCTTAGTGGGGGAGATCAAACCCGAGCAGTACTTC	CASSLVGEIKPEQYF